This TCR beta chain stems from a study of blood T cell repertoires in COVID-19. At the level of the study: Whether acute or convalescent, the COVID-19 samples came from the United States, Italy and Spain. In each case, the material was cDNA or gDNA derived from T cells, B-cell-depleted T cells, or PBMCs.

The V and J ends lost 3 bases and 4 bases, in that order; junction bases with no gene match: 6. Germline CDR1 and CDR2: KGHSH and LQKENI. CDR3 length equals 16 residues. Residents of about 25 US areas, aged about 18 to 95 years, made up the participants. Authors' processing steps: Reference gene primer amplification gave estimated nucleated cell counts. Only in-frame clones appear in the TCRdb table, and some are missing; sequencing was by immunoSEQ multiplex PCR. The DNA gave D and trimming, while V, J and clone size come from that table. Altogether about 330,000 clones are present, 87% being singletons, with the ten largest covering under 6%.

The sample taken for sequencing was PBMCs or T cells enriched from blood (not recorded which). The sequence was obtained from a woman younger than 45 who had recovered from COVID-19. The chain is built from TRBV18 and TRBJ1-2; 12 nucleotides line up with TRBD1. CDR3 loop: CASSPLGTGGGYGYTF. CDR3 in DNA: TGTGCCAGCTCACCCCTCGGGACAGGGGGCGGCTATGGCTACACCTTC. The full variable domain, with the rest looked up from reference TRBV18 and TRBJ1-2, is NAGVMQNPRHLVRRRGQEARLRCSPMKGHSHVYWYRQLPEEGLKFMVYLQKENIIDESGMPKERFSAEFPKEGPSILRIQQVVRGDSAAYFCASSPLGTGGGYGYTFGSGTRLTVV.